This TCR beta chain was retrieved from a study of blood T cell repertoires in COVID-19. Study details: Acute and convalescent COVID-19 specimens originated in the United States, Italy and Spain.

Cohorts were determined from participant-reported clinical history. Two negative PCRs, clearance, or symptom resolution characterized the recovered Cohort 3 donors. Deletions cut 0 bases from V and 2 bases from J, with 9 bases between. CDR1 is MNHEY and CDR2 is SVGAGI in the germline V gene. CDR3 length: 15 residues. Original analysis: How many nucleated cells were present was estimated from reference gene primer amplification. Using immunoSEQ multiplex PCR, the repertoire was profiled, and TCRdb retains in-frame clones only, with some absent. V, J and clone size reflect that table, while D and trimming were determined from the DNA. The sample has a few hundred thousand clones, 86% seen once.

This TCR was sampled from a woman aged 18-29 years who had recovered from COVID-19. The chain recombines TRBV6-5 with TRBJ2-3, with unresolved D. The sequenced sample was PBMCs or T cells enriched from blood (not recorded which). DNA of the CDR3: TGTGCCAGCAGTTACTCAGGCAGGATCACAGATACGCAGTATTTT. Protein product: CASSYSGRITDTQYF.